The 10 T cell receptor beta chains reported below all come from one sample, sequenced in a study of blood T cell repertoires in COVID-19. Profiled with immunoSEQ multiplex PCR; TCRdb holds only in-frame clones, not every one. Found here are roughly 180,000 clones, 81% of them singletons; the top ten hold roughly 9.6%. Sequencing was carried out using peripheral blood. These receptors originate from a middle-aged woman with COVID-19, enrolled during active disease.

The chain carries TRBV6-2 or TRBV6-3 and TRBJ2-7; 8 nucleotides align to TRBD1. Losses at the gene ends were 6 bases for V and 2 bases for J; bases not matched to a gene: 12. The CDR3 covers 16 residues. The V gene's germline CDR1 is MNHEY and CDR2 SVGEGT. The CDR3 is CASSNDPGQATYEQYV. Written as DNA, the CDR3 is TGTGCCAGCAGCAATGACCCGGGACAGGCGACCTACGAGCAGTACGTC.

CDR3 residues: CASSKHHGLAGVRSEQFF. The CDR3 DNA sequence: TGTGCCAGCAGCAAACACCACGGACTAGCGGGGGTGAGGAGTGAGCAGTTCTTC. The genes are TRBV3-1 (or the pseudogene TRBV3-2) and TRBJ2-1; 13 positions agree with TRBD2. Germline trimming cut 5 bases from V and 9 bases from J; bases unmatched to any gene: 16. The germline V gene has CDR1 LGHDT and CDR2 YNNKEL (reference sequence). This CDR3 contains 18 residues.

The chain recombines TRBV16 with TRBJ1-2; 7 nucleotides line up with TRBD1. The CDR3 covers 16 residues. The junction had 9 bases not matched to a gene; V was cut back by 1 base and J by 4 bases. Germline CDR1 reads KGHSY; CDR2 reads FQNENV. The DNA of the CDR3 is TGTGCCAGCAGCCAATACCCCAGGGGGACGGCCTATGGCTACACCTTC. Amino acid sequence: CASSQYPRGTAYGYTF.

V usage is TRBV5-6 and J usage is TRBJ1-4; the D gene is possibly TRBD1 (5 bases). From germline, CDR1 is SGHDT and CDR2 YYEEEE. This CDR3 region has 15 residues. V lost 3 bases, J lost 0 bases, and 9 bases lay in between. CDR3 sequence: CASSWGEATNEKLFF. The CDR3 DNA reads TGTGCCAGCAGCTGGGGGGAGGCAACTAATGAAAAACTGTTTTTT.

The chain uses TRBV7-9 and TRBJ2-5; the D gene is possibly TRBD2 (6 bases). The CDR3 loop spans 15 amino acids. V dropped 3 bases and J dropped 5 bases, with 16 bases sitting between them. CDR1 and CDR2 from the germline V gene are SEHNR and FQNEAQ (reference sequence). CDR3 protein: CASSFLGKRGETQYF. In DNA, the CDR3 is TGTGCCAGCAGCTTTCTGGGCAAACGGGGGGAGACCCAGTACTTC.

V and J are TRBV27 and TRBJ1-5, with TRBD1 matching 7 bases. Per germline, CDR1 MNHEY and CDR2 SMNVEV (reference sequence). The CDR3 has 13 amino acids. Trimming at V came to 6 bases and at J to 4 bases, leaving 3 bases not matched to a gene. The CDR3 loop reads CASRTGENQPQHF. In nucleotides, the CDR3 is TGTGCCAGCAGAACAGGGGAAAATCAGCCCCAGCATTTT.

This clone was counted a single time. The chain is built from TRBV19 and TRBJ2-1; 10 bases fit TRBD1. Germline-derived CDR1 and CDR2 are LNHDA and SQIVND (reference sequence). The CDR3 runs 16 residues. Trimming at V came to 5 bases and at J to 9 bases, leaving 13 bases not matched to a gene. The CDR3 here is CASSPLPGTGVVEQFF. CDR3 coding DNA: TGTGCCAGTAGTCCCCTACCCGGGACAGGGGTGGTTGAGCAGTTCTTC.

The chain couples TRBV6-5 to TRBJ1-5, with D perhaps matching TRBD1 (5 bases). The germline CDR1 and CDR2 sequences are MNHEY and SVGAGI. V was trimmed by 7 bases and J by 2 bases, leaving 15 bases between them. The CDR3 length is 15 residues. DNA of the CDR3: TGTGCCAGCATGGTTTCCAGGGTCGGCAATCAGCCCCAGCATTTT. This codes for CASMVSRVGNQPQHF.

This clone was detected only once. This chain joins TRBV27 and TRBJ2-3; TRBD2 matches 11 bases. Germline V lookup: CDR1 MNHEY, CDR2 SMNVEV (reference sequence). The CDR3 covers 15 residues. V lost 9 bases to trimming and J lost 1 base; unmatched junction nucleotides: 6. CDR3 loop: CASTLTSGGTDTQYF. The CDR3 nucleotides read TGTGCCAGTACATTGACTAGCGGGGGCACAGATACGCAGTATTTT.

The J gene is TRBJ1-2, the V gene TRBV12-3 or TRBV12-4; 8 nucleotides agree with TRBD1. V dropped 5 bases and J dropped 4; count of bases not matched to a gene: 3. This CDR3 spans 13 amino acids. CDR3 nucleotides: TGTGCCAGCAGTAGACAGGGGACCTATGGCTACACCTTC. Encoded protein: CASSRQGTYGYTF.